This passage covers 32 T cell receptor beta chains from one sample sequenced in a study of T cells after yellow fever vaccination. TCRdb reprocessed the 5' RACE reads with MiXCR, giving one entry per CDR3 protein. The data contain 250,000 to 400,000 distinct CDR3 sequences, around 4.5% of them singletons. The source was PBMCs, collected 15 days after the yellow fever booster vaccination. These receptors were collected from a man younger than 35 who received the YFV17D yellow fever vaccine.

There are a few counts of this clonotype. The chain employs TRBV10-3 and TRBJ1-5; D is uncertain. The V gene's germline CDR1 is ENHRY and CDR2 SYGVKD. The CDR3 covers 10 residues. V dropped 8 bases and J dropped 7 bases, with 6 bases sitting between them. CDR3 protein: CAIGVQPQHF. The CDR3 coding sequence is TGTGCCATCGGGGTCCAGCCCCAGCATTTT.

This clonotype was observed at least ten times. This chain connects TRBV7-9 to TRBJ2-7, with D perhaps given as TRBD1 or TRBD2 (5 bases each). Deletions cut 8 bases from V and 0 bases from J, with 20 bases between. CDR1 and CDR2 (germline): SEHNR, FQNEAQ (reference sequence). CDR3 length: 16 amino acids. The CDR3 DNA follows: TGTGCCAGCTCCTCCCCCGAGGCAGGGAGCTCCTACGAGCAGTACTTC. Translated, it gives CASSSPEAGSSYEQYF.

In this sample, this clonotype turned up a few times. The V gene is TRBV7-6, the J gene TRBJ1-6; D is uncertain. The V gene lost 1 base and the J gene lost 0 bases, with 13 bases spanning the gap. In germline, CDR1 is SGHVS, CDR2 FNYEAQ. The CDR3 runs to 18 residues. CDR3 DNA sequence: TGTGCCAGCAGCTTAGAAGGAGCATCGAGCTCCTATAATTCACCCCTCCACTTT. It is translated as CASSLEGASSSYNSPLHF.

In its sample, this clonotype was seen many times. The V and J genes are TRBV7-2 and TRBJ2-5; 9 bases are a match to TRBD1. The CDR3 totals 15 residues. V was pared by 6 bases and J by 6 bases, with 11 bases of the junction left unmatched. From germline, CDR1 is SGHTA and CDR2 FQGNSA. This CDR3 reads CASSSPDRGGKTQYF. The CDR3 region has the DNA TGTGCCAGCAGTTCCCCGGACAGGGGAGGAAAGACCCAGTACTTC.

This clonotype was found many times. The chain joins TRBV18 to TRBJ2-5; 9 nucleotides line up with TRBD1. This CDR3 is 15 amino acids long. Germline V gives CDR1 KGHSH, CDR2 LQKENI. J was trimmed by 6 bases and V by 6 bases; bases with no gene match: 11. CDR3 nucleotide sequence: TGTGCCAGCTCGACCCCGGGACAGGGAATTCAGACCCAGTACTTC. It yields the protein CASSTPGQGIQTQYF.

This clonotype came up many times. The chain combines TRBV6-2 or TRBV6-3 with TRBJ1-2, with D uncertain. Germline CDR1 MNHEY, CDR2 SVGEGT. The ends were cut back, 8 bases at V and 4 bases at J, with 11 bases in the middle. This CDR3 contains 12 residues. CDR3 coding DNA: TGTGCCAGCGAGAATTGGTTCTATGGCTACACCTTC. This translates into CASENWFYGYTF.

This clonotype was detected only a few times. The chain joins TRBV7-7 to TRBJ2-1; possibly TRBD1 for D (6 bases). The CDR3 runs 14 residues. V lost 5 bases to trimming and J lost 9 bases, with 17 bases between them. Germline loops: CDR1 SSHAT, CDR2 FNYEAQ (reference sequence). The CDR3 spells CASSPPGDKAEQFF. CDR3 coding DNA: TGTGCCAGCAGCCCCCCCGGGGACAAAGCTGAGCAGTTCTTC. Full variable domain (remainder filled in from reference TRBV7-7 and TRBJ2-1): GAGVSQSPRYKVTKRGQDVTLRCDPISSHATLYWYQQALGQGPEFLTYFNYEAQPDKSGLPSDRFSAERPEGSISTLTIQRTEQRDSAMYRCASSPPGDKAEQFFGPGTRLTVL.

This chain joins TRBV6-2 or TRBV6-3 and TRBJ2-2, with D maybe TRBD1 (5 bases). The germline V gene has CDR1 MNHEY and CDR2 SVGEGT. The CDR3 length is 16 residues. The V end lost 6 bases, the J end lost 9 bases, and 23 bases lay between the germline ends. In DNA, the CDR3 is TGTGCCAGCAGCAACCCTCTGGACACCTTTGCTAGGGAGCTGTTTTTT. Translated: CASSNPLDTFARELFF.

In its sample, this clonotype was seen many times. CDR3 sequence: CASSPEGVWAGYTF. CDR3 DNA: TGTGCCAGCAGCCCGGAGGGGGTGTGGGCCGGCTACACCTTC. The V call is TRBV7-9, the J call TRBJ1-2, with D possibly being TRBD1 (6 bases). This CDR3 contains 14 residues. From germline, CDR1 is SEHNR and CDR2 FQNEAQ (reference sequence). With 5 bases removed from V and 8 bases from J, the gap between germline ends came to 18 bases.

This clonotype came up many times. This chain links TRBV4-3 with TRBJ1-6, with D hard to call. The V gene lost 0 bases and the J gene lost 3 bases, with 9 bases spanning the gap. From germline, CDR1 is LGHNA and CDR2 YSLEER. The CDR3 totals 16 residues. In DNA form, the CDR3 reads TGCGCCAGCAGCCAAGATGGGCCGGGCTATAATTCACCCCTCCACTTT. It codes for CASSQDGPGYNSPLHF.

This clonotype was picked up many times. CDR3 nucleotides: TGTGCCAGCTCACGAGACAGGGCCGGAAACACCATATATTTT. Translating it yields CASSRDRAGNTIYF. The chain couples TRBV18 to TRBJ1-3, with 7 bases identical to TRBD1. The CDR3 has 14 amino acids. The V segment lost 4 bases and the J segment 4 bases; nucleotides outside the gene matches: 4. Germline assignment: CDR1 KGHSH and CDR2 LQKENI.

In this sample, this clonotype turned up many times. The genes are TRBV12-3 or TRBV12-4 and TRBJ2-1; TRBD2 is a possible D gene (5 bases). CDR3 size: 14 residues. Trimming took 1 base from V and 9 from J, leaving 13 bases between them. CDR3 nucleotide sequence: TGTGCCAGCAGTTTAGTAGCGACCACCGGTGAGCAGTTCTTC. This gives the protein CASSLVATTGEQFF.

The table lists this clonotype with many counts. V gene TRBV6-1 combines with J gene TRBJ2-3, with 8 bases aligning to TRBD2. The CDR3 covers 13 residues. J was trimmed by 3 bases and V by 7 bases; bases with no gene match: 3. Per germline, CDR1 MNHNS and CDR2 SASEGT. The CDR3 region is CASTGGETDTQYF. Here the CDR3 DNA reads TGTGCCAGCACCGGGGGGGAAACAGATACGCAGTATTTT.

This clonotype is a singleton in its sample. The chain couples TRBV20-1 to TRBJ1-2; tentative D call: TRBD1 (6 bases). V lost 6 bases to trimming and J lost 8 bases, with 19 bases between them. CDR3 size: 13 residues. CDR1 and CDR2 (germline): DFQATT, SNEGSKA (reference sequence). CDR3 DNA: TGCAGTGCAATAGACAGGCGGTTTCGGGGCTACACCTTC. Encoded protein: CSAIDRRFRGYTF.

V usage is TRBV4-2 and J usage is TRBJ1-6, with D maybe TRBD1 (5 bases). V shed 2 bases and J shed 8 bases, with 13 bases lying between them. There are 15 residues in the CDR3. Germline CDR1 reads LGHNA; CDR2 reads YNFKEQ. The CDR3 DNA reads as TGTGCCAGCAGCCAACGGAGGGGTAGCGATTCACCCCTCCACTTT. Protein product: CASSQRRGSDSPLHF.

This clonotype was observed at least ten times. V and J are TRBV7-9 and TRBJ2-1, with a weak D call TRBD1 (5 bases). Deletions cut 1 base from V and 4 bases from J, with 14 bases between. The germline CDR1 and CDR2 sequences are SEHNR and FQNEAQ (reference sequence). This CDR3 is built from 16 residues. The CDR3 spells CASSLVDRGRYNEQFF. The CDR3 nucleotides are TGTGCCAGCAGCTTAGTCGACAGAGGACGATACAATGAGCAGTTCTTC. The full variable domain, in which reference TRBV7-9 and TRBJ2-1 provide the parts outside the CDR3, is DTGVSQNPRHKITKRGQNVTFRCDPISEHNRLYWYRQTLGQGPEFLTYFQNEAQLEKSRLLSDRFSAERPKGSFSTLEIQRTEQGDSAMYLCASSLVDRGRYNEQFFGPGTRLTVL.

This clonotype was observed many times. The chain uses TRBV7-6 and TRBJ2-2; TRBD2 agrees at 11 bases. After removal of 3 bases from V and 6 bases from J, the junction contained 0 bases not matched to a gene. The CDR3 loop spans 14 amino acids. Looked up from germline, CDR1 is SGHVS and CDR2 is FNYEAQ. This CDR3 is CASSFSGGAGELFF. The CDR3 nucleotides are TGTGCCAGCAGCTTTAGCGGGGGGGCCGGGGAGCTGTTTTTT.

The J gene is TRBJ1-6, the V gene TRBV4-2, with D perhaps matching TRBD1 (6 bases). V was cut by 4 bases and J by 7 bases, with 14 bases left in between. CDR3 length: 15 residues. CDR1 and CDR2 from the germline V gene are LGHNA and YNFKEQ. CDR3 nucleotide sequence: TGTGCCAGCAGCCTCGTGGGGGCAGGCAATTCACCCCTCCACTTT. It translates to CASSLVGAGNSPLHF.

This clonotype was counted at least ten times. This rearrangement joins TRBV3-1 to TRBJ2-4, with a possible D match to TRBD1 (5 bases). V shed 0 bases and J shed 7 bases, with 7 bases lying between them. The CDR3 totals 13 residues. From germline, CDR1 is LGHDT and CDR2 YNNKEL (reference sequence). The DNA for the CDR3 is TGTGCCAGCAGCCAAGATTCAGGGAACATTCAGTACTTC. This gives the protein CASSQDSGNIQYF.

The table lists this clonotype with a few counts. The chain carries TRBV28 and TRBJ2-7, with 7 bases that match TRBD1. The V gene end was trimmed by 5 bases and the J gene end by 5 bases; junction bases not matched to a gene: 9. The length of the CDR3 is 14 residues. Germline-derived CDR1 and CDR2 are MDHEN and SYDVKM. CDR3 bases: TGTGCCAGCAGTATCGCGGCAGGGGGTCACGAGCAGTACGTC. It translates to CASSIAAGGHEQYV.

The chain couples TRBV4-2 to TRBJ1-5; the D gene is possibly TRBD1 (5 bases). The length of the CDR3 is 15 residues. Trimming stripped 0 bases from V and 7 bases from J, with 13 bases between. Germline V gene data show CDR1 as LGHNA and CDR2 as YNFKEQ. CDR3 in DNA: TGTGCCAGCAGCCAAGATCCCGGGGGTGGCCAGCCCCAGCATTTT. Its protein is CASSQDPGGGQPQHF.

This clonotype was recorded a few times. The chain joins TRBV4-2 to TRBJ2-7; D unclear. The CDR3 extends over 13 amino acids. In germline, CDR1 is LGHNA, CDR2 YNFKEQ. V gave up 0 bases and J gave up 5 bases, with 8 bases separating them. For the CDR3, the DNA is TGTGCCAGCAGCCAAGACAGGTGGGACGAGCAGTACGTC. It is translated as CASSQDRWDEQYV.

The chain uses TRBV27 and TRBJ2-3; no firm D call. The germline CDR1 and CDR2 sequences are MNHEY and SMNVEV (reference sequence). The CDR3 length is 13 residues. V lost 7 bases to trimming and J lost 0 bases, with 8 bases between them. The CDR3 sequence: CASTRLSTDTQYF. The CDR3 bases are TGTGCCAGCACCCGACTCAGCACAGATACGCAGTATTTT.

The table lists this clonotype with many counts. This sequence joins TRBV12-3 or TRBV12-4 and TRBJ1-6, with 7 bases aligning to TRBD1. The CDR3 sequence is 13 residues long. V trimming: 6 bases; J trimming: 7 bases; junction bases outside the gene matches: 3. The CDR3 spells CASSGTANSPLHF. CDR3 DNA: TGTGCCAGCAGCGGGACAGCCAATTCACCCCTCCACTTT.

This clonotype was seen ten or more times. This chain links TRBV5-1 with TRBJ1-6, with 7 bases aligning to TRBD1. The CDR3 is made up of 14 amino acids. V shed 4 bases and J 5 bases; nucleotides not matched to a gene: 3. The germline gives CDR1 SGHRS, CDR2 YFSETQ. CDR3 amino acids: CASSVTGDNSPLHF. The CDR3 bases are TGCGCCAGCAGCGTTACAGGGGATAATTCACCCCTCCACTTT.

There are many counts of this clonotype. This sequence joins TRBV5-1 and TRBJ1-3; D is possibly TRBD1 (5 bases). V was pared by 3 bases and J by 2 bases, with 9 bases between. In germline, CDR1 is SGHRS, CDR2 YFSETQ. The CDR3 sequence is 14 residues long. The CDR3, as DNA: TGCGCCAGCAGCTGGGACGGAGCTGGAAACACCATATATTTT. As protein: CASSWDGAGNTIYF.

This clonotype was observed at least ten times. CDR3 in DNA: TGCGCCAGCAGCTTGGTTGGTAGGCCGCGATCCTACGAGCAGTACTTC. It codes for CASSLVGRPRSYEQYF. The J gene is TRBJ2-7, the V gene TRBV5-1, with D hard to call. CDR3 length equals 16 residues. Trimming took 0 bases from V and 1 from J, leaving 14 bases between them. CDR1 and CDR2 (germline): SGHRS, YFSETQ.

This clonotype turned up a few times. The rearrangement uses TRBV7-9 and TRBJ1-2, with D possibly matching TRBD1 (5 bases). V was clipped by 0 bases and J by 4 bases, with 15 bases between them. CDR1 and CDR2 from the germline V gene are SEHNR and FQNEAQ (reference sequence). This CDR3 has 16 amino acids. The CDR3 DNA reads as TGTGCCAGCAGCTTAGCGCTGAGAAGACAGATCTATGGCTACACCTTC. It translates to CASSLALRRQIYGYTF.

The rearrangement joins TRBV9 to TRBJ1-2; 8 nucleotides agree with TRBD1. Germline CDR1 and CDR2: SGDLS and YYNGEE. J gave up 3 bases and V 0 bases, and 4 bases lay outside the gene matches. The CDR3 is 15 residues long. This CDR3 is CASSVALGQDYGYTF. The CDR3 coding sequence is TGTGCCAGCAGCGTAGCTCTGGGACAGGACTATGGCTACACCTTC.

Many counts were recorded for this clonotype. V is TRBV5-1 and J is TRBJ2-3, with TRBD2 identical over 14 bases. This CDR3 has 18 residues. The J segment lost 1 base and the V segment lost 4 bases, leaving 8 bases of the junction unmatched. CDR1 and CDR2 (germline): SGHRS, YFSETQ. The DNA of the CDR3 is TGCGCCAGCAGCGGGGGACTAGCGGGGGCCTACCGCACAGATACGCAGTATTTT. This translates into CASSGGLAGAYRTDTQYF.

In its sample, this clonotype was seen many times. This chain joins TRBV12-3 or TRBV12-4 and TRBJ2-5; D uncertain. CDR3 length: 12 amino acids. The ends were cut back, 3 bases at V and 2 bases at J, with 4 bases in the middle. This CDR3 is CASSFNQETQYF. The CDR3 DNA is TGTGCCAGCAGTTTTAATCAAGAGACCCAGTACTTC.

This clonotype has only a few counts. The chain links TRBV18 to TRBJ1-3; D remains ambiguous. Germline V gene data show CDR1 as KGHSH and CDR2 as LQKENI. Deletions cut 6 bases from V and 8 bases from J, with 20 bases between. The length of the CDR3 is 15 residues. The DNA for the CDR3 is TGTGCCAGCTCTTCGGGCCTTTCCCACGGGGACACCATATATTTT. It is translated as CASSSGLSHGDTIYF.